The 13 T cell receptor beta chains presented below share a single source sample, sequenced in a study of blood T cell repertoires in COVID-19 (dated by TCRdb to the early 2020s). Library method: the immunoSEQ multiplex PCR assay. TCRdb's version of the immuneACCESS table is confined to in-frame rearrangements and falls short of the full clone set. An unresolved V gene accounts for under half of the shortfall where checked; the remainder is of unknown origin. Present in this sample are roughly 240,000 clones, about nine tenths of which were seen just once. 2.5% to 3% of the sample lies in the top ten. Material: PBMCs or T cells enriched from blood (not recorded which). The receptors were sampled from a woman aged 25 to 39 with acute COVID-19.

The gene calls are TRBV11-2 and TRBJ1-1; 7 nucleotides agree with TRBD1. Germline V gene sequence: CDR1 SGHAT, CDR2 FQNNGV. The CDR3 has 13 amino acids. V lost 4 bases, J lost 10 bases, and 9 bases stayed unmatched. CDR3 bases: TGTGCCAGCAGCTCAGAGAGGGACAGAGGAGCTTTCTTT. The encoded protein is CASSSERDRGAFF.

The V call is TRBV5-6, the J call TRBJ2-1; possible D gene TRBD2, 6 bases. This CDR3 contains 15 residues. V was clipped by 0 bases and J by 8 bases, with 15 bases between them. Germline lookup yields CDR1 SGHDT and CDR2 YYEEEE. CDR3 amino acids: CASSLVARRGHEQFF. The CDR3 nucleotides read TGTGCCAGCAGCTTGGTAGCCCGGAGGGGCCATGAGCAGTTCTTC.

The V gene is TRBV7-9, the J gene TRBJ1-1; D may be TRBD1 (5 bases). The germline V and J ends were trimmed by 1 base and 0 bases, with 6 bases remaining between them. Per the germline V gene, CDR1 is SEHNR and CDR2 is FQNEAQ (reference sequence). The length of the CDR3 is 14 residues. The CDR3 DNA sequence: TGTGCCAGCAGCTTAGGACAGATGAACACTGAAGCTTTCTTT. Amino acid sequence: CASSLGQMNTEAFF.

As for this clone: In the same sample, other DNA sequences code for this CDR3. This sequence joins TRBV20-1 and TRBJ2-7; 7 positions match TRBD1. CDR1 DFQATT and CDR2 SNEGSKA come from the germline V gene (reference sequence). V lost 5 bases, J lost 3 bases, and 1 base stayed unmatched. The CDR3 totals 11 residues. CDR3 sequence reads: CSARQGYEQYF. CDR3 sequence (DNA): TGCAGTGCTCGACAGGGCTACGAGCAGTACTTC.

This chain joins TRBV7-8 and TRBJ1-6; a possible D gene is TRBD1 (6 bases). Trimming stripped 5 bases from V and 7 bases from J, with 18 bases between. This CDR3 spans 16 amino acids. Germline values: CDR1 SGHVS, CDR2 FQNEAQ. CDR3 in amino acids: CASSQGRGRENSPLHF. The CDR3, as DNA: TGTGCCAGCAGCCAGGGGCGGGGAAGGGAAAATTCACCCCTCCACTTT.

V and J are TRBV11-2 and TRBJ1-1; 8 bases are a match to TRBD1. Germline V CDR1 and CDR2: SGHAT, FQNNGV. J gave up 1 base and V 4 bases, and 5 bases lay outside the gene matches. The CDR3 runs to 15 residues. CDR3 protein: CASSSPGTGNTEAFF. CDR3 DNA: TGTGCCAGCAGCTCCCCCGGGACAGGGAACACTGAAGCTTTCTTT. Full variable domain (remainder filled in from reference TRBV11-2 and TRBJ1-1): EAGVAQSPRYKIIEKRQSVAFWCNPISGHATLYWYQQILGQGPKLLIQFQNNGVVDDSQLPKDRFSAERLKGVDSTLKIQPAKLEDSAVYLCASSSPGTGNTEAFFGQGTRLTVV.

The genes are TRBV18 and TRBJ1-1; TRBD1 matches at 9 bases. The CDR3 contains 19 residues. The V segment lost 2 bases and the J segment 0 bases; nucleotides outside the gene matches: 13. The germline V gene encodes CDR1 KGHSH and CDR2 LQKENI. The CDR3 region is CASSPAKGQGPFMNTEAFF. DNA for the CDR3: TGTGCCAGCTCACCAGCGAAAGGACAGGGGCCCTTTATGAACACTGAAGCTTTCTTT.

The CDR3 region has the DNA TGTGCCAGCAGTGAGAATAGGGGGTTCCAAGAGACCCAGTACTTC. It encodes CASSENRGFQETQYF. This chain uses TRBV6-1 with TRBJ2-5; TRBD1 might be the D (6 bases). Germline loops: CDR1 MNHNS, CDR2 SASEGT. Deletions cut 3 bases from V and 1 base from J, with 12 bases between. The CDR3 totals 15 residues.

V and J are TRBV6-4 and TRBJ2-5; maybe TRBD1 (5 bases). Trimming shortened V by 7 bases and J by 2 bases, and 20 bases separated the two germline ends. CDR1 and CDR2 (germline): MRHNA, SNTAGT. The CDR3 has 16 amino acids. The CDR3 coding sequence is TGTGCCAGCACCCGAATAGGGGTGCCGGAACAAGAGACCCAGTACTTC. This encodes CASTRIGVPEQETQYF.

The chain employs TRBV7-2 and TRBJ2-7, with 7 bases identical to TRBD2. The CDR3 spans 17 residues. V was clipped by 5 bases and J by 3 bases; unmatched bases: 16. CDR1 SGHTA and CDR2 FQGNSA come from the germline V gene. The CDR3 bases are TGTGCCAGCAGCGTAGAGTCTCTAGCGGAGGTTTACTACGAGCAGTACTTC. Protein product: CASSVESLAEVYYEQYF.

This chain joins TRBV6-1 and TRBJ1-4; a possible D gene is TRBD1 (6 bases). Germline V gene lookup returns CDR1 MNHNS and CDR2 SASEGT. V was cut by 1 base and J by 7 bases, with 19 bases left in between. The CDR3 length is 17 residues. The CDR3 loop is CASSEGTGQWGSEKLFF. CDR3 nucleotide sequence: TGTGCCAGCAGTGAAGGAACCGGACAGTGGGGGAGTGAAAAACTGTTTTTT.

This clone came up a few times. The chain employs TRBV4-1 and TRBJ2-1; possible D gene TRBD1, 6 bases. The ends were cut back, 1 base at V and 10 bases at J, with 14 bases in the middle. Germline V gene lookup returns CDR1 MGHRA and CDR2 YSYEKL. The CDR3 has 14 amino acids. Written as DNA, the CDR3 is TGCGCCAGCAGCCAAGTCACAGGGCGCACCGAGCAGTTCTTC. This sequence encodes CASSQVTGRTEQFF.

The chain employs TRBV10-3 and TRBJ2-1; 7 nucleotides line up with TRBD1. The CDR3 runs to 14 residues. Germline CDR1 and CDR2: ENHRY and SYGVKD. V shed 6 bases and J 7 bases; nucleotides not matched to a gene: 9. CDR3 bases: TGTGCCATCAGAGGGACAGCTTCGGATAATGAGCAGTTCTTC. It is translated as CAIRGTASDNEQFF.